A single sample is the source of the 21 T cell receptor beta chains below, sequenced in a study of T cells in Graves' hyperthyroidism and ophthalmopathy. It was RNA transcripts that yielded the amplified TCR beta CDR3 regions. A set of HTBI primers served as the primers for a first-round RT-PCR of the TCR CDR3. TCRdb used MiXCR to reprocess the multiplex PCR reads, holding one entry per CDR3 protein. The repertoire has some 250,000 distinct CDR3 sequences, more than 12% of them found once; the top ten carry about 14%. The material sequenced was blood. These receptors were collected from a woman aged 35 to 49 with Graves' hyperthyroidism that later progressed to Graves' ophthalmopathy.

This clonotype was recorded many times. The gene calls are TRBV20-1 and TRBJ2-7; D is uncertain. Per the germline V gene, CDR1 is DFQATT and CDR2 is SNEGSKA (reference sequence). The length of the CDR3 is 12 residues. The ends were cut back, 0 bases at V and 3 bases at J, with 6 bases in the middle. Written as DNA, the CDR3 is TGCAGTGCTAGAGATATTGGCTACGAGCAGTACTTC. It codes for CSARDIGYEQYF.

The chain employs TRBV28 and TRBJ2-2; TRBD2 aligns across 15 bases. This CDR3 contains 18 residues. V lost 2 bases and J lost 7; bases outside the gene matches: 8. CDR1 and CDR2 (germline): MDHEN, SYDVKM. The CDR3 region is CASSLPGLAGGPGGELFF. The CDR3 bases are TGTGCCAGCAGTTTACCCGGACTAGCGGGAGGGCCGGGCGGGGAGCTGTTTTTT.

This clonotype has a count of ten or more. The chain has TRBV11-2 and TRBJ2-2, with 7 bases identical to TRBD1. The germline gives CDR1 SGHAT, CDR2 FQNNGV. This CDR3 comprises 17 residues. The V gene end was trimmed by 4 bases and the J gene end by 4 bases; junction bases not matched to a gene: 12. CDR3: CASSSLQGSLLTGELFF. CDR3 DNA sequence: TGTGCCAGCAGCTCGCTACAGGGGTCCCTTCTCACCGGGGAGCTGTTTTTT.

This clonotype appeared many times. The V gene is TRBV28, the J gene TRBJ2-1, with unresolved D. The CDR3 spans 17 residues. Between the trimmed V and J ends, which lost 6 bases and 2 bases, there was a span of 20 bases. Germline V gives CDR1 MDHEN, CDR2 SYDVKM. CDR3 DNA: TGTGCCAGCAGCCTTCCCCCCGGGCGGTCCCCCTACAATGAGCAGTTCTTC. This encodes CASSLPPGRSPYNEQFF.

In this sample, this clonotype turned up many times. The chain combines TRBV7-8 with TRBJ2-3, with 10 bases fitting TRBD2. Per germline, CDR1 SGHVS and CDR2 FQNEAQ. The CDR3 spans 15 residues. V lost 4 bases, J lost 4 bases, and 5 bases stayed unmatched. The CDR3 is CASSYLAGEADTQYF. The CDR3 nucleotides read TGTGCCAGCAGCTATCTAGCGGGAGAAGCAGATACGCAGTATTTT.

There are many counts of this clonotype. The CDR3 is CASSPHSYEQYF. In nucleotides, the CDR3 is TGTGCCAGCAGTCCCCATTCCTACGAGCAGTACTTC. The chain carries TRBV12-3 or TRBV12-4 and TRBJ2-7, with D unresolved. The CDR3 has 12 amino acids. V lost 5 bases to trimming and J lost 1 base, with 6 bases between them.

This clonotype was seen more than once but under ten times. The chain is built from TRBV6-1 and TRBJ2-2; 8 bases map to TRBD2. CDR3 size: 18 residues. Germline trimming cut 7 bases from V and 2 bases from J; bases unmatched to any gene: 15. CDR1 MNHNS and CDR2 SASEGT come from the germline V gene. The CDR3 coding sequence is TGTGCCAGCACCCAGAGTCTGATAGCGGGACTTAACACCGGGGAGCTGTTTTTT. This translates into CASTQSLIAGLNTGELFF.

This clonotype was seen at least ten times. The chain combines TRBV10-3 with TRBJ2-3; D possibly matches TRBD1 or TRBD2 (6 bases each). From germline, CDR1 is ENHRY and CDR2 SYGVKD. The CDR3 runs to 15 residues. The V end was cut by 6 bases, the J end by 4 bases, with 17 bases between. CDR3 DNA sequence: TGTGCCATCAGCTTGGGACGGGGGCGCGCAGATACGCAGTATTTT. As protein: CAISLGRGRADTQYF.

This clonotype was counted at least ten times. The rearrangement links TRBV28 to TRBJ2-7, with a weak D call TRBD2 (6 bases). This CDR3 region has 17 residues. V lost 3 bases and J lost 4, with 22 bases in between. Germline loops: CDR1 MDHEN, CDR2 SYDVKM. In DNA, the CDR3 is TGTGCCAGCAGTTTCCCCTCGGAAACAGGAGGGTTGTACGAGCAGTACTTC. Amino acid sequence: CASSFPSETGGLYEQYF.

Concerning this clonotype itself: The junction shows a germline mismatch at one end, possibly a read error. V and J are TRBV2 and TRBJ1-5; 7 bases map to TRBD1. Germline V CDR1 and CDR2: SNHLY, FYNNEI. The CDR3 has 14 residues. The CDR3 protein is CAGSRDSSNQPQHF. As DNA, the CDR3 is TGTGCCGGCAGCCGGGACAGCAGCAATCAGCCCCAGCATTTT.

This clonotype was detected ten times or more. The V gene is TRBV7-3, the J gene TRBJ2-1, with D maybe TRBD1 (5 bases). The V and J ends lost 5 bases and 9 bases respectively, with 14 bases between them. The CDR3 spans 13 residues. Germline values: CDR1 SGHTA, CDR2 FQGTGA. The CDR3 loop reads CASSLRGLGEQFF. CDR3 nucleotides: TGTGCCAGCAGCCTTAGGGGTCTCGGTGAGCAGTTCTTC. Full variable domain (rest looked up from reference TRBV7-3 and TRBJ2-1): GAGVSQTPSNKVTEKGKYVELRCDPISGHTALYWYRQSLGQGPEFLIYFQGTGAADDSGLPNDRFFAVRPEGSVSTLKIQRTERGDSAVYLCASSLRGLGEQFFGPGTRLTVL.

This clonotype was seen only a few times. In DNA, the CDR3 is TGTGCCATCAGTGAGTCACCGGACAGGGTATCCGAGCAGTACTTC. The encoded protein is CAISESPDRVSEQYF. The rearrangement links TRBV10-3 to TRBJ2-7; 8 bases agree with TRBD1. CDR3 size: 15 residues. Germline loops: CDR1 ENHRY, CDR2 SYGVKD. After removal of 0 bases from V and 6 bases from J, the junction contained 7 bases not matched to a gene.

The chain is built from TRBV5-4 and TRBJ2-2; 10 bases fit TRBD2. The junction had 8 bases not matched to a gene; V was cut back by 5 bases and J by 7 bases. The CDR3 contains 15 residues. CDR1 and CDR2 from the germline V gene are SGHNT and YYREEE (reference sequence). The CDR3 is CASSTAGGPDGELFF. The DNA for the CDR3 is TGTGCCAGCAGTACAGCGGGAGGGCCGGACGGGGAGCTGTTTTTT.

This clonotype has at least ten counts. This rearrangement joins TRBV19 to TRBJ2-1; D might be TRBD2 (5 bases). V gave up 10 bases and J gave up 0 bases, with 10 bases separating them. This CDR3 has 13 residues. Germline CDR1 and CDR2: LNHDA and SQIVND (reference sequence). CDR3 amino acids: CATSGHSYNEQFF. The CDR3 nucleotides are TGTGCCACAAGCGGCCACTCCTACAATGAGCAGTTCTTC.

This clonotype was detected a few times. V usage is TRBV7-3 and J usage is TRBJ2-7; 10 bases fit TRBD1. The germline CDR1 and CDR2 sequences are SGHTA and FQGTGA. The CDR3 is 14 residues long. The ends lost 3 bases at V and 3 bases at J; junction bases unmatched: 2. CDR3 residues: CASSLGQGNYEQYF. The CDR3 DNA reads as TGTGCCAGCAGCTTGGGACAGGGGAACTACGAGCAGTACTTC.

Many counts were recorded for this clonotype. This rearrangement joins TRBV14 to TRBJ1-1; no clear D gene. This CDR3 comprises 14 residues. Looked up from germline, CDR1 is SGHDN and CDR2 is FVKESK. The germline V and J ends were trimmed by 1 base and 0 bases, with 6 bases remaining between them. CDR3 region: CASSQGYLNTEAFF. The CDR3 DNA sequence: TGTGCCAGCAGCCAAGGGTACCTGAACACTGAAGCTTTCTTT.

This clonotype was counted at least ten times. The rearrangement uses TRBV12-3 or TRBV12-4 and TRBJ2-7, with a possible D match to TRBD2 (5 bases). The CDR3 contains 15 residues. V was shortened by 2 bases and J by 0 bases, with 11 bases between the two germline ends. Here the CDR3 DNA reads TGTGCCAGCAGTTTATTTTGGAGGCCCTCCTACGAGCAGTACTTC. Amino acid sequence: CASSLFWRPSYEQYF.

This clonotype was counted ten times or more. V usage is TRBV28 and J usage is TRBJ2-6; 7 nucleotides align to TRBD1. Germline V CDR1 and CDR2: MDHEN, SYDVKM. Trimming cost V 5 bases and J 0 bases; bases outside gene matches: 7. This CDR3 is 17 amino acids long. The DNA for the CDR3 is TGTGCCAGCAGTCCTCGCAGGGGGAGCTCTGGGGCCAACGTCCTGACTTTC. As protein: CASSPRRGSSGANVLTF.

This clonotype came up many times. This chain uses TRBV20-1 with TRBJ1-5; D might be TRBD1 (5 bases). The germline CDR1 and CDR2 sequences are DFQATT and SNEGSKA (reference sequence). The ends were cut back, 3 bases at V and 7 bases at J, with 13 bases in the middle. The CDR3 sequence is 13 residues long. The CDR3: CSARRGGWQPQHF. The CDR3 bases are TGCAGTGCTAGGCGCGGGGGTTGGCAGCCCCAGCATTTT.

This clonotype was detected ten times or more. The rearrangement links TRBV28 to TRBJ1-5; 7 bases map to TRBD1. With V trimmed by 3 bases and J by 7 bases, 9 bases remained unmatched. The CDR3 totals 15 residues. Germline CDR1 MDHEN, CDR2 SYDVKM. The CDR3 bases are TGTGCCAGCAGTTTCCCCCACAGGGGTGGACAGCCCCAGCATTTT. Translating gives CASSFPHRGGQPQHF.

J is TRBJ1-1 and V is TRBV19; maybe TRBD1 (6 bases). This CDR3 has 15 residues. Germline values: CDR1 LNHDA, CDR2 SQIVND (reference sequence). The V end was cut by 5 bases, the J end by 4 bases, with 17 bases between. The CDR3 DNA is TGTGCCAGTAGTTCCCCAGCAGGGGTTCGCACTGAAGCTTTCTTT. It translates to CASSSPAGVRTEAFF.